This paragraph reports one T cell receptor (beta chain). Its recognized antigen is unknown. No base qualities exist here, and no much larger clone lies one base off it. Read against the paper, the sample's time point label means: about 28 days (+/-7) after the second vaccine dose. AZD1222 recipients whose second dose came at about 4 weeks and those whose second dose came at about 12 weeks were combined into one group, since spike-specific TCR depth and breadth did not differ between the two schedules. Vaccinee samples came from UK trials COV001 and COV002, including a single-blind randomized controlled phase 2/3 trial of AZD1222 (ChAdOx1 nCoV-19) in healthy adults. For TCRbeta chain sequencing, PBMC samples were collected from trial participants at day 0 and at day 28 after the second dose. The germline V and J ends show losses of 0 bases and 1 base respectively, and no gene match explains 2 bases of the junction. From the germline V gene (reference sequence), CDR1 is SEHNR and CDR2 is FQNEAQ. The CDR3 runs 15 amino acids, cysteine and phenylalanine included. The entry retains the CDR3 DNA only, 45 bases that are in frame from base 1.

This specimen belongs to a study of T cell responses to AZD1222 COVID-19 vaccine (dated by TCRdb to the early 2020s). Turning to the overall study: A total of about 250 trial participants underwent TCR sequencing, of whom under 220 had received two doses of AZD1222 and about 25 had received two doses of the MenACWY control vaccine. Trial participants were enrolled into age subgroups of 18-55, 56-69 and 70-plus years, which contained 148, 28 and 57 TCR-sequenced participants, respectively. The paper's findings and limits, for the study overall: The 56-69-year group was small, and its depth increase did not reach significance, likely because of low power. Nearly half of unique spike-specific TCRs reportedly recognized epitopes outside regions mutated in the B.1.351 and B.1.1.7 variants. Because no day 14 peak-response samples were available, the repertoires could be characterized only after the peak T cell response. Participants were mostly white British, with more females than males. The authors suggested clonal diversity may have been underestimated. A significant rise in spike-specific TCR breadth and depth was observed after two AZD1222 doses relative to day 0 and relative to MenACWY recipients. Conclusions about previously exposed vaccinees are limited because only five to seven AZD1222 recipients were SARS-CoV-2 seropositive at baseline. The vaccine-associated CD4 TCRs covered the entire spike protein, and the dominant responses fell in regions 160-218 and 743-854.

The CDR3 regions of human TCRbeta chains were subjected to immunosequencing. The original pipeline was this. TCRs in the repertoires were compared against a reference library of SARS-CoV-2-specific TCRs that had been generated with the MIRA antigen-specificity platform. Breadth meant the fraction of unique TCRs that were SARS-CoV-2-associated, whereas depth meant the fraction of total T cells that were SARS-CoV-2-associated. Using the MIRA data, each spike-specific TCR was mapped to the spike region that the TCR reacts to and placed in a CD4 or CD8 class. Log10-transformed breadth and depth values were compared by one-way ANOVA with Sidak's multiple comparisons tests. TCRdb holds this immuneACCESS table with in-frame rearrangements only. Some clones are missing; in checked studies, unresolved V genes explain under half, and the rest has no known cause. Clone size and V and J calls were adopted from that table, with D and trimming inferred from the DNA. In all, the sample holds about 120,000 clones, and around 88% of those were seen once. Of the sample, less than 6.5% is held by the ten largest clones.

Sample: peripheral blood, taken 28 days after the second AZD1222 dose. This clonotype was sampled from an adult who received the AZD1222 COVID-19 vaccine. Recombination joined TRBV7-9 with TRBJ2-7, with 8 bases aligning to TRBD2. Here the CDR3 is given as CASSLAGTRSYEQYF. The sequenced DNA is TGTGCCAGCAGCTTAGCGGGGACTAGATCCTACGAGCAGTACTTC.